The 2 T cell receptor beta chains given below trace back to one sample, sequenced in a study of T cells in Graves' hyperthyroidism and ophthalmopathy. What was amplified from RNA transcripts were TCR beta CDR3 regions. In the first-round RT-PCR of the TCR CDR3, the HTBI primer set was used. TCRdb used MiXCR to reprocess the multiplex PCR reads, holding one entry per CDR3 protein. The sample holds approximately 720,000 distinct CDR3 sequences, approximately 19% seen once. Sequenced: blood. All receptors derive from a woman in her forties or fifties with Graves' hyperthyroidism that later progressed to Graves' ophthalmopathy.

This clonotype was seen ten or more times. V gene TRBV5-1 combines with J gene TRBJ2-3; a weak D match, TRBD2 (6 bases). With 0 bases removed from V and 3 bases from J, the gap between germline ends came to 11 bases. There are 15 residues in the CDR3. Germline CDR1 and CDR2: SGHRS and YFSETQ. Here the CDR3 DNA reads TGCGCCAGCAGCTTGGAGCCTAGCGCTACAGATACGCAGTATTTT. Translating gives CASSLEPSATDTQYF.

This chain links TRBV3-1 with TRBJ2-2; D ambiguous. The CDR3 extends over 14 amino acids. Trimming took 0 bases from V and 2 from J, leaving 4 bases between them. Germline V gene data show CDR1 as LGHDT and CDR2 as YNNKEL (reference sequence). The CDR3 sequence is CASSQDTNTGELFF. The CDR3 nucleotides are TGTGCCAGCAGCCAAGATACCAACACCGGGGAGCTGTTTTTT.